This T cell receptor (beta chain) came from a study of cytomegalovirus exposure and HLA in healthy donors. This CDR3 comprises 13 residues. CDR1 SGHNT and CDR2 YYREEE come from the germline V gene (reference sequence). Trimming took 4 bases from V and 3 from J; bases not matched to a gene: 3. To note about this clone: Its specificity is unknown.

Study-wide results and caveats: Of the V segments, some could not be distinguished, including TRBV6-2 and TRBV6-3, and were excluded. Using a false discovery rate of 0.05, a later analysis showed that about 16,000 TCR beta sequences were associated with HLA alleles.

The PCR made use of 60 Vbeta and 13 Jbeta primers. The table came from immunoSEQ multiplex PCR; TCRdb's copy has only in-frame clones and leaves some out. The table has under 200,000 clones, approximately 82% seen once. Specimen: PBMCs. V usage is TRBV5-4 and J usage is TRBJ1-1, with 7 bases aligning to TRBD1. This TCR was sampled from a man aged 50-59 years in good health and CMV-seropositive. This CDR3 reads CASSGGGYTEAFF. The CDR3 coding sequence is TGTGCCAGCAGCGGAGGGGGCTACACTGAAGCTTTCTTT.